This T cell receptor (beta chain) was sequenced in a study of blood T cell repertoires in COVID-19. V lost 0 bases, J lost 4 bases, and 7 bases stayed unmatched. Looked up from germline, CDR1 is MGHRA and CDR2 is YSYEKL. The CDR3 is 16 residues long. Participant ages covered roughly 18 to 89 years across 24 US areas. The assay was immunoSEQ multiplex PCR, and TCRdb's table has in-frame clones only and misses some. Of roughly 200,000 clones listed, roughly 86% are singletons. The origin of this receptor is a woman aged 40 to 50 in a cohort exposed to, infected with or recovered from COVID-19 (not recorded which). The chain couples TRBV4-1 to TRBJ1-2; 8 bases are shared with TRBD1. The sample taken for sequencing was PBMCs or T cells enriched from blood (not recorded which). CDR3 in DNA: TGCGCCAGCAGCCAAGACTTGAACAGGGGGGGCTATGGCTACACCTTC. Encoded protein: CASSQDLNRGGYGYTF.